This T cell receptor beta chain was retrieved from a study of cytotoxic CD8 clonotypes in ibrutinib-treated CLL. V gave up 5 bases and J gave up 6 bases; unmatched junction bases: 7. The CDR3 is 14 amino acids. CDR1 is SGHTA and CDR2 is FQGTGA in the germline V gene. Repertoires were generated with immunoSEQ multiplex PCR, while TCRdb's copy carries only in-frame clones and drops some. The table records over 6,500 clones, 60% to 80% of them present only once. The TCR was taken from a human donor with chronic lymphocytic leukemia. The chain has TRBV7-3 and TRBJ2-7; 10 bases fit TRBD1. Sample: PBMCs, taken before ibrutinib treatment. CDR3 residues: CASSPGTGVREQYF. The CDR3, as DNA: TGTGCCAGCAGCCCCGGGACAGGGGTGCGCGAGCAGTACTTC.